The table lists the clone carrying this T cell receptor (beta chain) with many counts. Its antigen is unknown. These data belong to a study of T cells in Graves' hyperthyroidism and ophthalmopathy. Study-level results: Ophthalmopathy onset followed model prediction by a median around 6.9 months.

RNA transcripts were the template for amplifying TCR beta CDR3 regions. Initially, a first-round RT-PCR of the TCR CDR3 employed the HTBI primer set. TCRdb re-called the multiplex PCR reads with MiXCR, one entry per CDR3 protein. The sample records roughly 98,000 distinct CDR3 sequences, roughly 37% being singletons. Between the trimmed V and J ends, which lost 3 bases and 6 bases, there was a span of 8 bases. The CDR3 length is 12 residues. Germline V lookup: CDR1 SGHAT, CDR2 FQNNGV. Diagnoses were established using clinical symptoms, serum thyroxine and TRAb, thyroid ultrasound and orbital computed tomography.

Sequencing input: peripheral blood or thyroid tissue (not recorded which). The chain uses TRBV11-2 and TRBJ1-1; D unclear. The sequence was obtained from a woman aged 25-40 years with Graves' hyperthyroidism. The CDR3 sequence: CASSFRVPEAFF. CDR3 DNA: TGTGCCAGCAGCTTCAGAGTCCCTGAAGCTTTCTTT. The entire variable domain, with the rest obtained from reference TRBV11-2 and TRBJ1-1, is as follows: EAGVAQSPRYKIIEKRQSVAFWCNPISGHATLYWYQQILGQGPKLLIQFQNNGVVDDSQLPKDRFSAERLKGVDSTLKIQPAKLEDSAVYLCASSFRVPEAFFGQGTRLTVV.